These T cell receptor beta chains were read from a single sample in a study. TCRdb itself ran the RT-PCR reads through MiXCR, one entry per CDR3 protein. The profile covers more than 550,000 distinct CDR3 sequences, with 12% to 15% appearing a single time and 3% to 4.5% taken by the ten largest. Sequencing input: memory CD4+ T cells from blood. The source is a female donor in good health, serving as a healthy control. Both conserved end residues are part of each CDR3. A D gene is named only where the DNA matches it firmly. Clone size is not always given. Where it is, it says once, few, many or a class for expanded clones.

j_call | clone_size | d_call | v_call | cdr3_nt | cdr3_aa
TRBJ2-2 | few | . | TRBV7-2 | TGTGCCAGCAGCTTAATGGCAGGGAACACCGGGGAGCTGTTTTTT | CASSLMAGNTGELFF
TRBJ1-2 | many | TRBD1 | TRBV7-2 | TGTGCCAGCAGCCCTGGGGTGGACAGGCTGGACTACACCTTC | CASSPGVDRLDYTF
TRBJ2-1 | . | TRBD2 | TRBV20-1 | TGCAGTGCTAGGGGGACTCGGGGCCTAGCGGACAATGAGCAGTTCTTC | CSARGTRGLADNEQFF
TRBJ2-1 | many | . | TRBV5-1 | TGCGCCAGCAGCTTAATGGTGGACACACACTACAATGAGCAGTTCTTC | CASSLMVDTHYNEQFF
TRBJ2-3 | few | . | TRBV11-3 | TGTGCCAGCAGCTTAGGTCATCTTGGAGATACGCAGTATTTT | CASSLGHLGDTQYF
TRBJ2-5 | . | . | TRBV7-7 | TGTGCTAGCAGCGCCAGCGGCCCTTTAAAGACCCAGTACTTC | CASSASGPLKTQYF
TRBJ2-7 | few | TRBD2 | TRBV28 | TGTGCCAGCAGTTTTGGCAGCGGGAGGGCCCTCTACGAGCAGTACTTC | CASSFGSGRALYEQYF
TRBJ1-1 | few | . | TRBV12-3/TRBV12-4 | TGTGCCAGCAGTGGACAGATGCGCACTGAAGCTTTCTTT | CASSGQMRTEAFF
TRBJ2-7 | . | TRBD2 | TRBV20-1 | TGCAGTGCTCCCCGTCCCGGGACTAGCGGGAACTCCTACGAGCAGTACTTC | CSAPRPGTSGNSYEQYF
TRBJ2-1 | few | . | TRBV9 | TGTGCCAGCAGCGCCGGGGGACTCTCCACAACGGGTGAGCAGTTCTTC | CASSAGGLSTTGEQFF
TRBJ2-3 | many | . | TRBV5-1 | TGCGCCAGCAGCCACGAGGGTGGCACAGATACGCAGTATTTT | CASSHEGGTDTQYF
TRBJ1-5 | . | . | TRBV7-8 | TGTGCCAGCAGCCCCGGCAAAGGGAACAATCAGCCCCAGCATTTT | CASSPGKGNNQPQHF
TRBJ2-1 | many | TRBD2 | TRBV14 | TGTGCCAGCAGCGGTCGTCCGGGACTAGCGGGCAATGAGCAGTTCTTC | CASSGRPGLAGNEQFF
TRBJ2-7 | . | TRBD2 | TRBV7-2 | TGTGCCAGCAGCTTAGATCGGAGGACTAGTCTCTACGAGCAGTACTTC | CASSLDRRTSLYEQYF
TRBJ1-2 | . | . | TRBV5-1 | TGCGCCAGCAGCTTGTCAGATACCTATGGCTACACCTTC | CASSLSDTYGYTF
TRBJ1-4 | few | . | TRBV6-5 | TGTGCCAGCAGGGACTCGCGGCGTGAAAAACTGTTTTTT | CASRDSRREKLFF
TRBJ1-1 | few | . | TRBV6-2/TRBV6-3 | TGTGCCAGCAGACAAAGACGGGACACTGAAGCTTTCTTT | CASRQRRDTEAFF
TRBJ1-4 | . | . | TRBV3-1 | TGTGCCAGCAGCCAATTTGGTGGAAATGAAAAACTGTTTTTT | CASSQFGGNEKLFF
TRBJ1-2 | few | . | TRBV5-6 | TGTGCCAGCATATCGGGGGTACAGAGGGGCTACACCTTC | CASISGVQRGYTF
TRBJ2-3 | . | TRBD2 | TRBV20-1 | TGCAGTGCTCCCTTCGGACTAGCGGGAGGCAATGAGCAGTATTTT | CSAPFGLAGGNEQYF
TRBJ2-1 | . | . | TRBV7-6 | TGTGCCAGCACCCTAGCGTCGGCGGGACATTACAATGAGCAGTTCTTC | CASTLASAGHYNEQFF
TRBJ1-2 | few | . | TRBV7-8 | TGTGCCAGCACCCAAGGGGGAGGTCGGAACTATGGCTACACCTTC | CASTQGGGRNYGYTF
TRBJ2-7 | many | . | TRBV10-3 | TGTGCCATCAGTGAGGGGCAGGGCTACGAGCAGTACTTC | CAISEGQGYEQYF
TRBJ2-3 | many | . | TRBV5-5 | TGTGCCAGCAGCTTGCAGGGGAGGGCAGATACGCAGTATTTT | CASSLQGRADTQYF
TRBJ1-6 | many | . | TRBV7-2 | TGTGCCAGCAGCTTAGGACAACGCCGCTCACCCCTCCACTTT | CASSLGQRRSPLHF
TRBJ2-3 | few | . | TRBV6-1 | TGTGCCAGCAGTGAAGCAGTGGGTACGCAGTATTTT | CASSEAVGTQYF
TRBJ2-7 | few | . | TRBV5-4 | TGTGCCAGCAGCCCGGGGGGCATCTCGTACGAGCAGTACTTC | CASSPGGISYEQYF
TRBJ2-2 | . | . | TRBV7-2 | TGTGCCAGCAGCTTAGGTGCCTGGGCAGGGGTAGACACCGGGGAGCTGTTTTTT | CASSLGAWAGVDTGELFF
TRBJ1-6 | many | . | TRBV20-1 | TGCAGTGCCACTAGGGACACCGGGGATTCACCCCTCCACTTT | CSATRDTGDSPLHF
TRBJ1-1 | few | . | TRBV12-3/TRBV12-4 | TGTGCCAGCAGTTTATATGGCGGGAAAAACACTGAAGCTTTCTTT | CASSLYGGKNTEAFF
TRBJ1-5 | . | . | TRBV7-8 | TGTGCCAGCAGCTTAACACAGGGTGGGCAGCCCCAGCTTTTT | CASSLTQGGQPQLF
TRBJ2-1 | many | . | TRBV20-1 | TGCAGTGCTCTCGAAACTGGTCGCAATGAGCAGTTCTTC | CSALETGRNEQFF
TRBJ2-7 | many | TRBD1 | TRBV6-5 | TGTGCCAGCAGTTACAGGACAGGGGGAGGGTACGAGCAGTACTTC | CASSYRTGGGYEQYF
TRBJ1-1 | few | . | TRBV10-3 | TGTGCCACCCAGGCCCAACAGCGCCCGAGCACTGAAGCTTTCTTT | CATQAQQRPSTEAFF
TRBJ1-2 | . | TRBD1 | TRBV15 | TGTGCCACCAGCACCAGGACAGGGGCGGATGGCTACACCTTC | CATSTRTGADGYTF
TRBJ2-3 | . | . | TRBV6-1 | TGTGCCAGCACCCGAGGGCTAGCGTCCACAGATACGCAGTATTTT | CASTRGLASTDTQYF
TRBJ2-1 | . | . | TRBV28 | TGTGCCAGCAGCGGACAGCCATCCTACAATGAGCAGTTCTTC | CASSGQPSYNEQFF
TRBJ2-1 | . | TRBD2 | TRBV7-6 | TGTGCCAGCAGCCCCAGGCCCCAAAGACTGCGGGAGGCTTCCTACAATGAGCAGTTCTTC | CASSPRPQRLREASYNEQFF
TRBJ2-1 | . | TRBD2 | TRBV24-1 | TGTGCCACCAGTGATCCCCCGGGGGGTCGGGGCTCCTACAATGAGCAGTTCTTC | CATSDPPGGRGSYNEQFF
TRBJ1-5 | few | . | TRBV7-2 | TGTGCCAGCAGCCCAATGCTCGGACCCAATCAGCCCCAGCATTTT | CASSPMLGPNQPQHF
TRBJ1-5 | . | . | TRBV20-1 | TGCAGTGCCGGCCCGGGACCGCCCCAAAAGCCCCAGCATTTT | CSAGPGPPQKPQHF
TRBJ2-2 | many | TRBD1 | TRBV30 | TGTGCCTGGAACCCTACAGGGGGCGCGAACACCGGGGAGCTGTTTTTT | CAWNPTGGANTGELFF
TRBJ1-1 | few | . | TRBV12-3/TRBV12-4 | TGTGCCAGCAGATGGGACCCCCAGAACACTGAAGCTTTCTTT | CASRWDPQNTEAFF
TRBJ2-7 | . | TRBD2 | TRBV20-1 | TGCAGTGCTCCCAGAGGACTAGCGGGAGTCGGCGAGCAGTACTTC | CSAPRGLAGVGEQYF
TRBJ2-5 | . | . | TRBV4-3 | TGCGCCAGCAGCCAAGATTTGGTCGGGGGACAAGAGACCCAGTACTTC | CASSQDLVGGQETQYF
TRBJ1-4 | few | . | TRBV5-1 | TGCGCCAGCAAGTACCCCGGAAGTGAAAAACTGTTTTTT | CASKYPGSEKLFF
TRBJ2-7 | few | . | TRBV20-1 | TGCAGTGCTCCGTGGAACGGTCCCATAAGCTCCTACGAGCAGTACTTC | CSAPWNGPISSYEQYF
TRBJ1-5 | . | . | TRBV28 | TGTGCCAGCAGTCTTCTTACAGGGTTAAGCAATCAGCCCCAGCATTTT | CASSLLTGLSNQPQHF